This TCR beta chain was sequenced in a study of cytomegalovirus exposure and HLA in healthy donors. This donor has no recorded CMV serostatus. PCR primers comprised 60 Vbeta and 13 Jbeta primers. TCRdb's table, derived via immunoSEQ multiplex PCR, lists solely in-frame clones and lacks some. Among 65,000 to 95,000 clones listed, approximately 80% were seen once. Germline trimming cut 5 bases from V and 4 bases from J; bases unmatched to any gene: 6. The CDR3 length is 15 residues. The germline gives CDR1 KGHSH, CDR2 LQKENI. The TCR originated in a human donor in good health. Sequenced sample: PBMCs. The V call is TRBV18, the J call TRBJ2-1, with TRBD2 matching 9 bases. The CDR3 region has the DNA TGTGCCAGCTCAGCTCTAGCGGGGCGGTACAATGAGCAGTTCTTC. It specifies CASSALAGRYNEQFF.